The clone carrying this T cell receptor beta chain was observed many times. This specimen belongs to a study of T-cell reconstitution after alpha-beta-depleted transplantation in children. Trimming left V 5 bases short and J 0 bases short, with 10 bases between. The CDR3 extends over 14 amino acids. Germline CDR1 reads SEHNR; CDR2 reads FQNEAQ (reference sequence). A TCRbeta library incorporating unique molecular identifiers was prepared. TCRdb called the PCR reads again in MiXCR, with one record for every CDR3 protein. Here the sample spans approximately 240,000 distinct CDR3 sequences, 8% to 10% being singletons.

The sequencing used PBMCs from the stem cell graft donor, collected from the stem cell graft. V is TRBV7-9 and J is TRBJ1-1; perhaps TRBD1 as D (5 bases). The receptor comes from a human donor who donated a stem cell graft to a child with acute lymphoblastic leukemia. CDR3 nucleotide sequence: TGTGCCAGCAGCCTCGGGACGGTGAACACTGAAGCTTTCTTT. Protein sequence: CASSLGTVNTEAFF.